This TCR beta chain was found in a study of graft-versus-host responses after intestinal transplantation (dated by TCRdb to the early 2020s). Context from the whole study: The transplants that recipients got were multivisceral, liver-intestinal, or isolated intestinal. Instead of going to the commercial service, samples from a few later patients were sequenced in-house on an Illumina MiSeq and processed with MiXCR. A cohort of about two dozen intestinal transplant recipients, including one retransplant, was enrolled, and a few patients lacking pretransplant specimens were excluded. Anti-thymocyte globulin induction was given to all recipients, followed by maintenance tacrolimus and steroids for about 3 years. After intestinal transplantation, graft-versus-host and host-versus-graft alloreactive T cell clones in the graft, circulation and bone marrow were tracked using bulk TCR-beta CDR3 sequencing. Donor T cell macrochimerism was defined as a peak of at least 4% donor T cells among recipient peripheral blood mononuclear cells. To identify alloreactive clones, pre-transplant mixed lymphocyte reaction products were sequenced and then compared with unstimulated pre-transplant donor and recipient T cells.

Points on this clone: The antigen it recognizes is unknown. Per-nucleotide qualities are absent, and no much larger clonotype sits a single base away.

Compared with germline, V lacks 5 bases and J lacks 5 bases; bases without a gene match: 9. CDR1 and CDR2 are drawn from the germline V gene: SGHTA, FQGNSA. The CDR3 sequence holds 15 residues, the cysteine and phenylalanine included. Solely the CDR3 DNA is kept, with 45 bases framed from the first base. Receptor libraries were prepared by the immunoSEQ multiplex PCR assay. Adaptive Biotechnologies carried out high-throughput TCR-beta CDR3 sequencing of genomic DNA for most patients. The paper's data handling went like this. TCR sequencing data were retrieved from Adaptive's ImmunoSEQ software for 15 to 20 patients, whereas a few other patients were processed with MiXCR and VDJtools. Because the origin of CDR3 nucleotide sequences shared between donor and recipient could not be assigned, those sequences were removed. Alloreactive clones required at least 2-fold expansion over unstimulated cells and minimum CFSE-low frequency of 0.002% (template counts) or 0.001% (read counts). Clones were considered mappable if detected in sequenced pre-transplant spleen, lymph node, or MLR CFSE-low populations of the donor or recipient. The cumulative frequency of alloreactive clones was calculated as a percentage of all sequences, weighted by copy number. Entries here come from immuneACCESS through TCRdb and include only in-frame sequences with V and J called. Some clones fail to appear in such tables; in the studies checked, an unresolved V gene covers under half of the shortfall, and the cause of the remainder is unknown. For V, J and clone size, that table is used; D and trimming come from the DNA. The sample table lists tens of thousands of clones, just over 75% of them with a count of one. The top ten clonotypes cover 3% of the sample.

Beyond this particular receptor, the publication reports: In patients with donor T cell macrochimerism, the allografts had high GvH to HvG T cell clonal ratios. GvH clones were found in recipient bone marrow, and some of the GvH clones appeared earlier in ileal mucosa or blood, which is consistent with an intestinal mucosal origin. Peak levels of circulating GvH clones were associated with declines in HvG clones early after transplant. The relatively low number and heterogeneity of intestinal transplant patients limited the conclusions.

To isolate intraepithelial and lamina propria lymphocytes from graft specimens, dithiothreitol, EDTA incubations and collagenase D digestion were used. Serial intestinal graft biopsy specimens collected up to 600 days after transplant underwent bulk TCR-beta sequencing. The source material was ileum tissue, sampled 12 days after intestinal transplant. The TCR originated in a human patient who received an intestinal transplant, so some T cells may come from the graft donor. The chain was built from TRBV7-2 and TRBJ2-3, and 8 bases in between align with TRBD2. The CDR3 region reads CASSRRSGSLDTQYF. The DNA sequence is TGTGCCAGCAGCAGGAGGAGCGGGAGCTTAGATACGCAGTATTTT.